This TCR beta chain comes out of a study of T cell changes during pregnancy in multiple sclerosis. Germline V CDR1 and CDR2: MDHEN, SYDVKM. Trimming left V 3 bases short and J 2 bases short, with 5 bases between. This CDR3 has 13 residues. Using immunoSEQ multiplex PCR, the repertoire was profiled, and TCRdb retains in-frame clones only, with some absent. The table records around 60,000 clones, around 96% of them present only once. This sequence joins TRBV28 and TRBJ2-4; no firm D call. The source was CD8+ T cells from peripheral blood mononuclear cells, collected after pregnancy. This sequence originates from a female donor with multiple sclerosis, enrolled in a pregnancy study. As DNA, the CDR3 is TGTGCCAGCAGTTTCGTTTCCAAAAACATTCAGTACTTC. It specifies CASSFVSKNIQYF.